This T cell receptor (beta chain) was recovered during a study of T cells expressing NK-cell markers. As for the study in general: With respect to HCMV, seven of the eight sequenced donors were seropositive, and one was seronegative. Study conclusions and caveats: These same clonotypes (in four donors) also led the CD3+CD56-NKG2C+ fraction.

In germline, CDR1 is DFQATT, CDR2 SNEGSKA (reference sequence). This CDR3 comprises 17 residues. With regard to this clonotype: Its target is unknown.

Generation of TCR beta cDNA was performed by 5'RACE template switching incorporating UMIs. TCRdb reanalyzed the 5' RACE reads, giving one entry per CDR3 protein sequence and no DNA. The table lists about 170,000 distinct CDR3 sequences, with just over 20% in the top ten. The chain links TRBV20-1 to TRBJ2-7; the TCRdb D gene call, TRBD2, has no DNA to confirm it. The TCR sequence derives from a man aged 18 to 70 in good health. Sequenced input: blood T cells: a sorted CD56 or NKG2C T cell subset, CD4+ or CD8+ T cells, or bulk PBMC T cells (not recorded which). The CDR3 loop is CSARDVGSGGVTYEQYF.